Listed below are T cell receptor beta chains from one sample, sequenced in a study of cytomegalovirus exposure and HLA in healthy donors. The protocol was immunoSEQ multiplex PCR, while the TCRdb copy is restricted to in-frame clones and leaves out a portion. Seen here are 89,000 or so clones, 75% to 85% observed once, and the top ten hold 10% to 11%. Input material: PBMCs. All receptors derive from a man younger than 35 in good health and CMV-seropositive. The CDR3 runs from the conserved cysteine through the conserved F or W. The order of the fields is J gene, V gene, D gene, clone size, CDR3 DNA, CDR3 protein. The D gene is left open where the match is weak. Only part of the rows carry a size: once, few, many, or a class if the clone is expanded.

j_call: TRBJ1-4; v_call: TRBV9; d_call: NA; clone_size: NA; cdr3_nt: TGTGCCAGCAGCCGCCAAGGGACACACGAAAAACTGTTTTTT; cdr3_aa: CASSRQGTHEKLFF
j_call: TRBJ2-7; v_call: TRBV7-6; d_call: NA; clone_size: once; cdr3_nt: TGTGCCAGCAGCTTAGTGGACTCCCGCTCCTACGAGCAGTACTTC; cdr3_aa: CASSLVDSRSYEQYF
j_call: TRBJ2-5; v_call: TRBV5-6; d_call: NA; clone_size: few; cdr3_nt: TGTGCCAGCAGCTTCGACGGGGAGCAGTACTTC; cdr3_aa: CASSFDGEQYF
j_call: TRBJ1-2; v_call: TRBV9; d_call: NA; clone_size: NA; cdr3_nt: TGTGCCAGCAGCGTAGACGAGGACTATGGCTACACCTTC; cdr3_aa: CASSVDEDYGYTF
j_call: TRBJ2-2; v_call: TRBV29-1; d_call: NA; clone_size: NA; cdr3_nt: TGCAGCGTTAGGCTAGCGCGGTCCGGGGAGCTGTTTTTT; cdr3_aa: CSVRLARSGELFF
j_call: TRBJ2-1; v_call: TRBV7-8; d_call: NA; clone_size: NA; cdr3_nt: TGTGCCAGCAGCTTAGGGGCGAGCTCCTACAATGAGCAGTTCTTC; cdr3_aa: CASSLGASSYNEQFF
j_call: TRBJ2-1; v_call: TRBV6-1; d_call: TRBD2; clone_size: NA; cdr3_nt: TGTGCCAGCAGTGAATCTAGCGGGGGTCCCTACAATGAGCAGTTCTTC; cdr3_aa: CASSESSGGPYNEQFF
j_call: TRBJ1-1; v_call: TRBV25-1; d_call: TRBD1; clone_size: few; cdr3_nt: TGTGCCAGCCAGGGGGACAGGGGGAACACTGAAGCTTTCTTT; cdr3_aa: CASQGDRGNTEAFF
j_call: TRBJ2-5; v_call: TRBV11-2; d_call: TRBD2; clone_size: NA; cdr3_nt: TGTGCCAGCAGCTTAGGGGCGGGGGGGCGGGAGACCCAGTACTTC; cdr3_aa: CASSLGAGGRETQYF
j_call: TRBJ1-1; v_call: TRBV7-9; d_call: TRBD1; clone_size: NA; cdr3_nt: TGTGCCAGCACCGAACAGGGGTCTAGAGGGAACACTGAAGCTTTCTTT; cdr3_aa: CASTEQGSRGNTEAFF
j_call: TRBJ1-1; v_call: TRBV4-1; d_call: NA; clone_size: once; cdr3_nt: TGCGCCAGCAGCCCCAGACAGGCCACGGGGACTGAAGCTTTCTTT; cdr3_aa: CASSPRQATGTEAFF
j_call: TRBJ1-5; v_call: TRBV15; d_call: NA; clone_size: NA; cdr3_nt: TGTGCCACCAGCAGCCTAGGCGGGTTCAATCAGCCCCAGCATTTT; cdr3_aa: CATSSLGGFNQPQHF
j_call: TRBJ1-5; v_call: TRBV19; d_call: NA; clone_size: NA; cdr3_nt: TGTGCCAGTAGCCCGTTCGGTCAGCCCCAGCATTTT; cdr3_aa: CASSPFGQPQHF
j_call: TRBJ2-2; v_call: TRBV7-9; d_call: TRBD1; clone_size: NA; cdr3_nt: TGTGCCAGCAGCTTAGGGACAGGGAGCTCCGGGGAGCTGTTTTTT; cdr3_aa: CASSLGTGSSGELFF
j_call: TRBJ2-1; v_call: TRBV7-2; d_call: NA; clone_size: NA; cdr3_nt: TGTGCCAGCAGCTCCCGGTCCCAGGACTTGTTCAATGAGCAGTTCTTC; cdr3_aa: CASSSRSQDLFNEQFF
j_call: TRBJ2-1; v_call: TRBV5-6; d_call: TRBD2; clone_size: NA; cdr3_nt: TGTGCCAGCAGCTCCTCCGGGACTAGCGGGGCATGGAATGAGCAGTTCTTC; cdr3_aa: CASSSSGTSGAWNEQFF
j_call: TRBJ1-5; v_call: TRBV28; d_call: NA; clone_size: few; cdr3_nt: TGTGCCAGCACAGGTATGCATAGCAATCAGCCCCAGCATTTT; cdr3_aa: CASTGMHSNQPQHF
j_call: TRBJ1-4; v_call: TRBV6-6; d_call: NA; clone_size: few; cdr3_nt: TGTGCCAGCAGGGCCCTATCAGGGGCTGGGGAAAAACTGTTTTTT; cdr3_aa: CASRALSGAGEKLFF
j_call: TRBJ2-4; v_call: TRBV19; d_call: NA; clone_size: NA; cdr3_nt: TGTGCCAGTAGTATGGGCTGGGAAAACATTCAGTACTTC; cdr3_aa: CASSMGWENIQYF
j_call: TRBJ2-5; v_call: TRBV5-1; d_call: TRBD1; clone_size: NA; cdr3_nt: TGCGCCAGCAGCGGAACAGGGGGATTACCTCAAGAGACCCAGTACTTC; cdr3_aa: CASSGTGGLPQETQYF
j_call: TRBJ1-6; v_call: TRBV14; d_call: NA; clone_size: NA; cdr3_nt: TGTGCCAGCAGCCAAGAGACACGTAATTCACCCCTCCACTTT; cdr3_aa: CASSQETRNSPLHF
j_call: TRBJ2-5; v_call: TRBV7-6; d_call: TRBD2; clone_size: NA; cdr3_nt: TGTGCCAGCAGACCCCGTGTCGTAGCGGGGGAGACCCAGTACTTC; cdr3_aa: CASRPRVVAGETQYF
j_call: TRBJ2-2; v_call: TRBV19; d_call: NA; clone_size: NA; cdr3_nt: TGTGCCAGTACCTTATTGTCGAACACCGGGGAGCTGTTTTTT; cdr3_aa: CASTLLSNTGELFF
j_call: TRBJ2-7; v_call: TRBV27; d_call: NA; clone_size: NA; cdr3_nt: TGTGCCAGCGGAGACAGCTACGAGCAGTACTTC; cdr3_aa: CASGDSYEQYF
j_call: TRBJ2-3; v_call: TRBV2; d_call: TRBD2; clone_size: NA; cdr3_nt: TGTGCCAGCTCTAGCGGGGGCGCAGATACGCAGTATTTT; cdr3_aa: CASSSGGADTQYF
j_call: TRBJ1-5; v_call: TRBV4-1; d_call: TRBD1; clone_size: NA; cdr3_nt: TGCGCCAGCAGAGCCCAGACAGGGCGGAGTCAGCCCCAGCATTTT; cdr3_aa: CASRAQTGRSQPQHF
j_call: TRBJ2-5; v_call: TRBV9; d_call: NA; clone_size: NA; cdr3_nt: TGTGCCAGCAGCGTAGTCGGGGAGACCCAGTACTTC; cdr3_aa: CASSVVGETQYF
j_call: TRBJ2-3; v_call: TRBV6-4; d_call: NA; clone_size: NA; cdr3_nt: TGTGCCAGCAGTGTGGGGGGGGCTAATACGCAGTATTTT; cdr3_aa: CASSVGGANTQYF
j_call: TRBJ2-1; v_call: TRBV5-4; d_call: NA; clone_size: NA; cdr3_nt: TGTGCCAGCAGCTTGGGTTTCCGCGAAAACAATGAGCAGTTCTTC; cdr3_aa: CASSLGFRENNEQFF
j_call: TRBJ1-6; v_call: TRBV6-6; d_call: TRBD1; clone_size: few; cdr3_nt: TGTGCCAGCAGTTACCTAGACAGGGGTAATTCACCCCTCCACTTT; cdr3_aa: CASSYLDRGNSPLHF
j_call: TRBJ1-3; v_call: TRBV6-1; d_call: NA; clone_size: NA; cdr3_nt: TGTGCCAGCAGTATAGACAGAGACTCTGGAAACACCATATATTTT; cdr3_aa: CASSIDRDSGNTIYF
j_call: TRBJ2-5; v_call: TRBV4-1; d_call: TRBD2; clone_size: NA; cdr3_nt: TGCGCCAGCAGCCAAGATCCGGCGGGGGGGCGGGAGACCCAGTACTTC; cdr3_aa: CASSQDPAGGRETQYF
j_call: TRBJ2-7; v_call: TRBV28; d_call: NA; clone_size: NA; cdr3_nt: TGTGCCAGCAGTTTACAAGGGGCTAGTCACGAGCAGTACTTC; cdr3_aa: CASSLQGASHEQYF
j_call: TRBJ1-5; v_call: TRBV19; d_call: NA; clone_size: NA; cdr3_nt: TGTGCCAGTAGTATTCAGGGAAACAATCAGCCCCAGCATTTT; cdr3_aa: CASSIQGNNQPQHF
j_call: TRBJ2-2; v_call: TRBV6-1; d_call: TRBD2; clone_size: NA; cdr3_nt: TGTGCCAGCCGAGGACGGGGGGGAGGCACCGGGGAGCTGTTTTTT; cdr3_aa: CASRGRGGGTGELFF
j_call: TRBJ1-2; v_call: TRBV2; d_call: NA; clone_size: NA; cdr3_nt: TGTGCCAGCAGTGGTTACAGAAACTATGGCTACACCTTC; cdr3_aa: CASSGYRNYGYTF
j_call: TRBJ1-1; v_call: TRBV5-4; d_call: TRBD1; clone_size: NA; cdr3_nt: TGTGCCAGTGGACAGGGGGCGATGAACACTGAAGCTTTCTTT; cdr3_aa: CASGQGAMNTEAFF
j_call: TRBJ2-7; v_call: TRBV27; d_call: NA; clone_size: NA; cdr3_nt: TGTGCCAGCAGGATCGGGGGAGATTACGAGCAGTACTTC; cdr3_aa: CASRIGGDYEQYF
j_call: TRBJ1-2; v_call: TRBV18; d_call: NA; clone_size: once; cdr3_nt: TGTGCCAGCTCACCCTTCTCAGGGGTAGGTGGCTACACCTTC; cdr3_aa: CASSPFSGVGGYTF
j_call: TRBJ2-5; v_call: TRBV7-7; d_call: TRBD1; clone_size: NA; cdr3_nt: TGTGCCAGCAGCAAGGGGACAGGGACCCAAGAGACCCAGTACTTC; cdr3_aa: CASSKGTGTQETQYF